This T cell receptor (beta chain) derives from a study of CD8 T cells in Susac syndrome. The CDR3 spans 14 residues. Germline V gene sequence: CDR1 MNHNY, CDR2 SVGAGI (reference sequence). V shed 7 bases and J shed 8 bases, with 20 bases lying between them. After extraction with the RNeasy kit, about 0.5 to 1 ug of the RNA was reverse transcribed using random hexamers. TCR beta CDR3 was amplified by immunoSEQ multiplex PCR. This amplification extended across 54 Vbeta and 13 Jbeta segments. Using its own MiXCR run on the immunoSEQ multiplex PCR reads, TCRdb lists one record per CDR3 protein. The sample yields approximately 160,000 distinct CDR3 sequences, over 85% seen once.

Sequencing input: CD4+ T cells from PBMCs. The chain links TRBV6-6 to TRBJ1-2, with D tentatively TRBD1 (6 bases). The receptor was isolated from a human donor in good health. The CDR3 sequence: CASTLDPGVGGYTF. The CDR3 region has the DNA TGTGCCAGCACCTTAGACCCAGGGGTTGGCGGCTACACCTTC.